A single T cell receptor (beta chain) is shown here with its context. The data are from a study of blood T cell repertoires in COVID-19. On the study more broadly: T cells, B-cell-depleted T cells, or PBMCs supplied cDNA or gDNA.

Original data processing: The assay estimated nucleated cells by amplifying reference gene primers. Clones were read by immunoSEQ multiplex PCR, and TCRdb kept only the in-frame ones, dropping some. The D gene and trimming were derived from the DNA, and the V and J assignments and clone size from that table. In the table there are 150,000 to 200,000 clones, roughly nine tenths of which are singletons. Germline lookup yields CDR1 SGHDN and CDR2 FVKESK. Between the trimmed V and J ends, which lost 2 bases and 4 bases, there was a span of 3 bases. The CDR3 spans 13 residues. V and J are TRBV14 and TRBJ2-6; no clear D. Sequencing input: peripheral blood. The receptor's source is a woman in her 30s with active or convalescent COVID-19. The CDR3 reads CASSQSGANVLTF. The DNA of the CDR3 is TGTGCCAGCAGCCAATCGGGGGCCAACGTCCTGACTTTC.